Included here is one TCR beta chain sequence, with context. 60 Vbeta and 13 Jbeta primers were used in PCR. Method: immunoSEQ multiplex PCR; TCRdb's copy keeps in-frame clones and lacks some. The sample has roughly 190,000 clones, around a tenth seen once. This sample stems from a study of cytomegalovirus exposure and HLA in healthy donors. This sequence was found in a woman aged 25-40 years in good health and CMV-seropositive. The sequencing input was PBMCs.

The CDR3 DNA is TGTGCCAGCAGCTTAGCTTTCAGGGTCAACACCGGGGAGCTGTTTTTT. Translated: CASSLAFRVNTGELFF. The chain links TRBV7-8 to TRBJ2-2; weak D call: TRBD1 (5 bases). The germline CDR1 and CDR2 sequences are SGHVS and FQNEAQ. V shed 0 bases and J shed 2 bases, with 10 bases lying between them. CDR3 length: 16 residues.